A single T cell receptor beta chain is shown here with its context. Its target is not known. Using immunoSEQ multiplex PCR, the repertoire was profiled, and TCRdb retains in-frame clones only, with some absent. The sample includes 150,000 to 160,000 clones, 75% to 95% of them seen just once. This sample is part of a study of T cell responses to AZD1222 COVID-19 vaccine. Overall study findings and caveats: All repertoire sampling was performed exclusively after the peak T cell response.

The CDR3 has 15 residues. Germline V lookup: CDR1 SGHNT, CDR2 YYREEE (reference sequence). J lost 2 bases, V lost 3 bases, and 1 base had no gene match. This chain joins TRBV5-4 and TRBJ2-1, with 11 nucleotides matching TRBD2. The receptor comes from an adult in good health. The sequences come from peripheral blood, collected on day 0 of AZD1222 vaccination. The CDR3, as DNA: TGTGCCAGCAGCTCGACTAGCGGGACCTACAATGAGCAGTTCTTC. Translated, it gives CASSSTSGTYNEQFF.